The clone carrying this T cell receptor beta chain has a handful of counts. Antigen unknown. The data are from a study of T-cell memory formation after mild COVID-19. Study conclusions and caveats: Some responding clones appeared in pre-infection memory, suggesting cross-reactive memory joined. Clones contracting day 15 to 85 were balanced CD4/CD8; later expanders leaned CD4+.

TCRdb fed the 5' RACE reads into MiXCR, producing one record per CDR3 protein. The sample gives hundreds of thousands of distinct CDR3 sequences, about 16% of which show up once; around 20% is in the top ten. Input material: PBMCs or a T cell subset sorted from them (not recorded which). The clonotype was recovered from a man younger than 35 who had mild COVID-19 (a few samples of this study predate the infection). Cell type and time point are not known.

As DNA, the CDR3 is TGCGCCAGCAGCTCGTCCTATACGGATGAAAAACTGTTTTTT. It encodes CASSSSYTDEKLFF. This chain links TRBV5-1 with TRBJ1-4; D gene unclear. The CDR3 covers 14 residues. V was shortened by 3 bases and J by 6 bases, with 12 bases between the two germline ends. In germline, CDR1 is SGHRS, CDR2 YFSETQ.